These T cell receptor beta chains were read from a single sample in a study of blood T cell repertoires in COVID-19. Here immunoSEQ multiplex PCR was the method, and the copy in TCRdb shows in-frame clones only, minus some. The sample records 200,000 to 250,000 clones, almost 90% being singletons. Specimen: peripheral blood. The receptors stem from a man younger than 35 with active or convalescent COVID-19. CDR3s include the opening cysteine and the closing phenylalanine or tryptophan. A D gene is named only where the DNA matches it firmly. Rows give clone size only sometimes, using once, few, many, or a class for an expanded clone.

abundance: -
d_gene: -
j_gene: TRBJ1-1
v_gene: TRBV2
CDR3nt: TGTGCCAGCAGTGAGGATTTCGGGGGGTGGACTGAAGCTTTCTTT
CDR3aa: CASSEDFGGWTEAFF

abundance: -
d_gene: -
j_gene: TRBJ2-2
v_gene: TRBV19
CDR3nt: TGTGCCAGTAGTATCCCCAGGGGTGCCACCGGGGAGCTGTTTTTT
CDR3aa: CASSIPRGATGELFF

abundance: -
d_gene: -
j_gene: TRBJ2-1
v_gene: TRBV15
CDR3nt: TGTGCCACCAGCAGTCTAATTGAGCAGTTCTTC
CDR3aa: CATSSLIEQFF

abundance: -
d_gene: -
j_gene: TRBJ1-3
v_gene: TRBV4-1
CDR3nt: TGCGCCAGCAGCGTTCCGACACTTCACTCTGGAAACACCATATATTTT
CDR3aa: CASSVPTLHSGNTIYF

abundance: few
d_gene: -
j_gene: TRBJ1-5
v_gene: TRBV6-2/TRBV6-3
CDR3nt: TGTGCCAGCAGTTACTCGGGGGCAAGCAATCAGCCCCAGCATTTT
CDR3aa: CASSYSGASNQPQHF

abundance: -
d_gene: -
j_gene: TRBJ2-1
v_gene: TRBV7-8
CDR3nt: TGTGCCAGCAGCCCAAAGGACAGAGAGAATGAGCAGTTCTTC
CDR3aa: CASSPKDRENEQFF

abundance: -
d_gene: -
j_gene: TRBJ2-7
v_gene: TRBV3-1/TRBV3-2
CDR3nt: TGTGCCAGCAGCCCCGAGATGATCCCCGGAGGGAGCGAGCAGTACTTC
CDR3aa: CASSPEMIPGGSEQYF

abundance: few
d_gene: -
j_gene: TRBJ1-1
v_gene: TRBV28
CDR3nt: TGTGCCAGCAGTTTAGCAGGAAACACTGAAGCTTTCTTT
CDR3aa: CASSLAGNTEAFF

abundance: -
d_gene: -
j_gene: TRBJ2-1
v_gene: TRBV19
CDR3nt: TGTGCCACCAGAAGGAGGGGAGAGCGGTACAATGAGCAGTTCTTC
CDR3aa: CATRRRGERYNEQFF

abundance: once
d_gene: TRBD2
j_gene: TRBJ2-7
v_gene: TRBV27
CDR3nt: TGTGCCACCCGAGCGGGAGCTTCCTACGAGCAGTACTTC
CDR3aa: CATRAGASYEQYF

abundance: -
d_gene: -
j_gene: TRBJ1-5
v_gene: TRBV5-3
CDR3nt: TGTGCCAGAAGCGCCAAAAACAGGGACGGTAAGAGCAATCAGCCCCAGCATTTT
CDR3aa: CARSAKNRDGKSNQPQHF

abundance: -
d_gene: -
j_gene: TRBJ1-1
v_gene: TRBV30
CDR3nt: TGTGCCTGGAGTTATAACACTGAAGCTTTCTTT
CDR3aa: CAWSYNTEAFF

abundance: -
d_gene: -
j_gene: TRBJ1-1
v_gene: TRBV19
CDR3nt: TGTGCCAGTAGCCTACTAAACTCGGGGAGCAACACTGAAGCTTTCTTT
CDR3aa: CASSLLNSGSNTEAFF

abundance: -
d_gene: -
j_gene: TRBJ1-1
v_gene: TRBV19
CDR3nt: TGTGCCAGTAGTATCTCAGGGAACACTGAAGCTTTCTTT
CDR3aa: CASSISGNTEAFF

abundance: -
d_gene: TRBD1
j_gene: TRBJ2-3
v_gene: TRBV7-9
CDR3nt: TGTGCCAGCAGCTGGGGACAGGGTGGGAGCACAGATACGCAGTATTTT
CDR3aa: CASSWGQGGSTDTQYF

abundance: once
d_gene: -
j_gene: TRBJ2-1
v_gene: TRBV7-7
CDR3nt: TGTGCTAGCAGCCCCGCAGCGAACAATGAGCAGTTCTTC
CDR3aa: CASSPAANNEQFF

abundance: -
d_gene: TRBD2
j_gene: TRBJ2-7
v_gene: TRBV9
CDR3nt: TGTGCCAGCAGCGTACGGCTAGCGGGAGAACCCTACGAGCAGTACTTC
CDR3aa: CASSVRLAGEPYEQYF

abundance: -
d_gene: -
j_gene: TRBJ2-1
v_gene: TRBV6-5
CDR3nt: TGTGCCAGCAGTTACTCGGGGGGAATTCCCAACAATGAGCAGTTCTTC
CDR3aa: CASSYSGGIPNNEQFF

abundance: few
d_gene: -
j_gene: TRBJ1-2
v_gene: TRBV28
CDR3nt: TGTGCCAGCCTCGGTGCAGGGGATGGGTATGGCTACACCTTC
CDR3aa: CASLGAGDGYGYTF

abundance: -
d_gene: -
j_gene: TRBJ2-5
v_gene: TRBV5-1
CDR3nt: TGCGCCAGCAGCCCCACTCCACAAGAGACCCAGTACTTC
CDR3aa: CASSPTPQETQYF

abundance: -
d_gene: TRBD1
j_gene: TRBJ2-7
v_gene: TRBV10-3
CDR3nt: TGTGCCATCATGACAGGGGGCGGCGAGCAGTACTTC
CDR3aa: CAIMTGGGEQYF

abundance: -
d_gene: -
j_gene: TRBJ1-5
v_gene: TRBV7-9
CDR3nt: TGTGCCAGCAGCTTAGGAACAGGTACCTTCCAGCCCCAGCATTTT
CDR3aa: CASSLGTGTFQPQHF